A selection of T cell receptor beta chains follows, all from one sample in a study of molecular identifiers for immune sequencing clone quantification. TCRdb independently ran MiXCR on the PCR reads; one entry per CDR3 protein. The sample shows 350,000 or so distinct CDR3 sequences, about a fifth of them seen only once. The sample consisted of naive CD8+ T cells from blood, with Jurkat cell RNA spiked in. The receptors derive from a human donor in good health. Some libraries in this study had Jurkat cell RNA spiked in. CDR3s include the opening cysteine and the closing phenylalanine or tryptophan. The order of the fields is D gene, clone size, V gene, J gene, CDR3 protein, CDR3 DNA. D genes are given only for firm matches. Clone size is not always given. Where it is, it says once, few, many or a class for expanded clones.

>NA|many|TRBV5-8|TRBJ2-3
CASSLGTAAQHTQYF
TGTGCCAGCAGCTTGGGGACAGCGGCACAGCATACGCAGTATTTT
>NA|many|TRBV7-9|TRBJ2-3
CASRQGQRTDTQYF
TGTGCCAGCAGACAAGGACAGAGAACAGATACGCAGTATTTT
>NA|few|TRBV7-6|TRBJ2-3
CASSSTRTSPTDTQYF
TGTGCCAGCAGCTCAACCCGGACATCGCCCACAGATACGCAGTATTTT
>NA|few|TRBV27|TRBJ1-1
CASSFGAGVMNTEAFF
TGTGCCAGCAGTTTTGGGGCAGGGGTTATGAACACTGAAGCTTTCTTT
>NA|few|TRBV19|TRBJ2-1
CASSSGSTDEQFF
TGTGCCAGTAGTTCCGGCAGCACCGATGAGCAGTTCTTC
>NA|NA|TRBV9|TRBJ2-2
CASSVHLFGVTANTGELFF
TGTGCCAGCAGCGTTCACCTCTTTGGGGTAACCGCGAACACCGGGGAGCTGTTTTTT
>NA|many|TRBV7-3|TRBJ2-2
CASRPGTNTGELFF
TGTGCCAGCAGACCTGGAACGAACACCGGGGAGCTGTTTTTT
>TRBD2|many|TRBV29-1|TRBJ2-2
CSASGGSTGELFF
TGCAGCGCTAGCGGGGGTAGCACCGGGGAGCTGTTTTTT
>NA|many|TRBV7-9|TRBJ2-3
CASSSTLDSDTQYF
TGTGCCAGCAGCTCGACCCTAGATTCAGATACGCAGTATTTT
>NA|many|TRBV30|TRBJ1-1
CAYDSLNTEAFF
TGTGCCTACGACAGCCTTAACACTGAAGCTTTCTTT
>TRBD2|many|TRBV7-6|TRBJ2-5
CASSLVRAGGEETQYF
TGTGCCAGCAGCTTAGTTCGGGCGGGAGGGGAAGAGACCCAGTACTTC
>NA|many|TRBV7-8|TRBJ1-5
CASSLSGVYSNQPQHF
TGTGCCAGCAGCTTGTCAGGAGTTTATAGCAATCAGCCCCAGCATTTT
>TRBD2|NA|TRBV2|TRBJ2-3
CASSEELSGGKTDTRYF
TGTGCCAGCAGTGAAGAGCTTAGCGGGGGGAAAACAGATACGCGGTATTTT
>TRBD1|many|TRBV5-4|TRBJ1-5
CASSLWGQGANQPQHF
TGTGCCAGCAGCTTGTGGGGACAGGGGGCCAATCAGCCCCAGCATTTT
>TRBD2|many|TRBV7-9|TRBJ2-3
CASRSGGDPRVDTQYF
TGTGCCAGCAGGAGCGGGGGGGACCCGAGGGTGGATACGCAGTATTTT
>NA|many|TRBV6-2/TRBV6-3|TRBJ1-2
CASSLPGQYGYTF
TGTGCCAGCAGTTTGCCAGGGCAATATGGCTACACCTTC
>TRBD1|many|TRBV6-6|TRBJ2-7
CASSGQVYEQYF
TGTGCCAGCAGTGGACAGGTCTACGAGCAGTACTTC
>TRBD1|few|TRBV7-9|TRBJ1-1
CASSFGQGTMNTEAFF
TGTGCCAGCAGCTTCGGACAGGGGACCATGAACACTGAAGCTTTCTTT
>NA|many|TRBV12-3/TRBV12-4|TRBJ1-2
CASSEDRLEGYTF
TGTGCCAGCAGCGAAGACAGGCTGGAGGGCTACACCTTC
>TRBD1|NA|TRBV4-3|TRBJ2-7
CASSQDLWRQGSAYEQYF
TGCGCCAGCAGCCAAGATCTCTGGAGACAGGGGAGTGCCTACGAGCAGTACTTC
>NA|many|TRBV29-1|TRBJ2-5
CSVVEETQYF
TGCAGCGTTGTCGAAGAGACCCAGTACTTC
>TRBD1|many|TRBV4-3|TRBJ1-5
CASSQDLRGLNQPQHF
TGCGCCAGCAGCCAAGATCTCAGGGGGCTCAATCAGCCCCAGCATTTT
>NA|many|TRBV7-9|TRBJ2-5
CASSGLRDQKNGTQYF
TGTGCCAGCAGCGGACTACGGGACCAAAAGAACGGGACCCAGTACTTC
>TRBD2|NA|TRBV19|TRBJ2-7
CACSAGLALHEQYF
TGTGCCTGTAGTGCAGGACTAGCGTTGCACGAGCAGTACTTC
>NA|NA|TRBV13|TRBJ2-7
CASSWKYEQYF
TGTGCCAGCAGCTGGAAGTACGAGCAGTACTTC
>TRBD2|many|TRBV5-1|TRBJ2-7
CASSVETSGTLYEQYF
TGCGCCAGCAGCGTAGAGACTAGCGGGACCCTCTACGAGCAGTACTTC
>TRBD1|many|TRBV7-2|TRBJ1-5
CASNLFLRDRALYSNQPQHF
TGTGCCAGCAACTTATTCCTCCGGGACAGGGCTTTGTACAGCAATCAGCCCCAGCATTTT
>TRBD1|few|TRBV4-2|TRBJ1-1
CACSQEGGLTEAFF
TGTGCCTGCAGCCAAGAAGGGGGCTTAACTGAAGCTTTCTTT
>NA|many|TRBV13|TRBJ2-7
CASSSGTQYEQYF
TGTGCCAGCAGCTCCGGGACACAGTACGAGCAGTACTTC
>NA|many|TRBV6-2/TRBV6-3|TRBJ1-2
CASSPRTDPNYGYTF
TGTGCCAGCAGTCCGCGGACCGACCCTAACTATGGCTACACCTTC
>NA|few|TRBV24-1|TRBJ2-3
CATSDPGLSDTQYF
TGTGCCACCAGTGATCCCGGACTCTCAGATACGCAGTATTTT
>NA|NA|TRBV12-3/TRBV12-4|TRBJ1-5
CASSLTGGGSRPQHF
TGTGCCAGCAGTTTAACCGGGGGCGGCAGTCGGCCCCAGCATTTT
>NA|many|TRBV3-1|TRBJ1-1
CASSQAGSTEAFF
TGTGCCAGCAGCCAGGCAGGATCCACTGAAGCTTTCTTT
>NA|many|TRBV6-5|TRBJ2-3
CASRRGDTQYF
TGTGCCAGCAGGAGGGGAGATACGCAGTATTTT
>NA|many|TRBV4-3|TRBJ2-7
CASSQDLTRISYEQYF
TGCGCCAGCAGCCAAGATTTGACCCGGATATCCTACGAGCAGTACTTC
>NA|many|TRBV4-1|TRBJ2-1
CASSQGAVNEQFF
TGCGCCAGCAGCCAAGGCGCTGTCAATGAGCAGTTCTTC
>NA|many|TRBV4-3|TRBJ2-2
CASSQDRVDPVRELFF
TGCGCCAGCAGCCAAGATAGGGTCGACCCAGTGCGGGAGCTGTTTTTT
>NA|many|TRBV7-6|TRBJ2-5
CASSLADGTQYF
TGTGCCAGCAGCTTGGCCGACGGGACCCAGTACTTC